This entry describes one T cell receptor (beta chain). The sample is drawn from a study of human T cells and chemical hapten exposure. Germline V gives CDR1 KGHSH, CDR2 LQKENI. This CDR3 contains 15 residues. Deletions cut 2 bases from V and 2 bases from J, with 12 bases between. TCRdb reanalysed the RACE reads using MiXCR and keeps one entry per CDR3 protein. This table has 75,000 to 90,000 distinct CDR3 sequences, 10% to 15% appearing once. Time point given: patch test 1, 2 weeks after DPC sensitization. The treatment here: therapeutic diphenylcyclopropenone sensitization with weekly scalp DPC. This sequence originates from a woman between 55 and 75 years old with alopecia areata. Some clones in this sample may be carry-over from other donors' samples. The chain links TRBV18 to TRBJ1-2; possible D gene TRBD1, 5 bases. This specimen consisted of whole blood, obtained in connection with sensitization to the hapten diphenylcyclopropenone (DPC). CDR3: CASSPAGSTNYGYTF. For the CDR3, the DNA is TGTGCCAGCTCACCAGCAGGGTCTACCAACTATGGCTACACCTTC. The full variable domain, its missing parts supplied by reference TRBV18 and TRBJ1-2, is NAGVMQNPRHLVRRRGQEARLRCSPMKGHSHVYWYRQLPEEGLKFMVYLQKENIIDESGMPKERFSAEFPKEGPSILRIQQVVRGDSAAYFCASSPAGSTNYGYTFGSGTRLTVV.